This T cell receptor (beta chain) comes out of a study of blood T cell repertoires in COVID-19. Study-wide background: The study drew acute and convalescent COVID-19 samples from the United States, Italy and Spain. PBMCs, B-cell-depleted T cells, or T cells provided the cDNA or gDNA that made up the material.

Original handling: From reference gene primer amplification, estimates of nucleated cell counts were derived. Assay used: immunoSEQ multiplex PCR; TCRdb lists only in-frame clones, some missing. That table gives V, J and clone size, and the DNA gave D and trimming. Among around 380,000 clones listed, 70% to 85% were seen once. From germline, CDR1 is LNHNV and CDR2 YYDKDF (reference sequence). With 3 bases clipped from V and 6 bases from J, the junction kept 4 bases outside the gene matches. This CDR3 spans 15 amino acids. The chain links TRBV15 to TRBJ1-4; 10 positions agree with TRBD1. Sequenced sample: peripheral blood. The clonotype comes from a human donor with acute or convalescent COVID-19. The donor label of this sample is uncertain. Here the CDR3 DNA reads TGTGCCACCAGCAGCCGGGACAGGGGTTATGAAAAACTGTTTTTT. It encodes CATSSRDRGYEKLFF.